The 23 T cell receptor beta chains below come from one sample, sequenced in a study of T-cell memory formation after mild COVID-19. From the 5' RACE reads, TCRdb called clonotypes with MiXCR, one entry per CDR3 protein. The sample lists about 130,000 distinct CDR3 sequences; 17% were seen once. The specimen sequenced was PBMCs or a T cell subset sorted from them (not recorded which). These receptor sequences come from a man younger than 35 who had mild COVID-19 (a few samples of this study predate the infection). Cell type and time point are not known.

This clonotype was seen a handful of times. The rearrangement uses TRBV12-3 or TRBV12-4 and TRBJ1-1; unclear D gene. The CDR3 sequence is 13 residues long. V was cut by 3 bases and J by 2 bases, with 7 bases left in between. CDR3 DNA sequence: TGTGCCAGCAGTTTTTCCAGAAACACTGAAGCTTTCTTT. It codes for CASSFSRNTEAFF.

This clonotype was seen a handful of times. The rearrangement joins TRBV6-2 or TRBV6-3 to TRBJ2-7; perhaps TRBD2 as D (5 bases). Germline V gene data show CDR1 as MNHEY and CDR2 as SVGEGT. Trimming took off 10 bases at V and 2 bases at J, with 12 bases between the two ends. This CDR3 spans 12 amino acids. CDR3 residues: CATRTGTYEQYF. The CDR3 DNA sequence: TGTGCCACCCGGACGGGAACCTACGAGCAGTACTTC.

The chain is built from TRBV9 and TRBJ1-5; D is unresolved. The length of the CDR3 is 15 residues. Per the germline V gene, CDR1 is SGDLS and CDR2 is YYNGEE. V lost 0 bases, J lost 0 bases, and 7 bases lay in between. The CDR3: CASSVGGNSNQPQHF. The CDR3 nucleotides read TGTGCCAGCAGCGTAGGGGGTAATAGCAATCAGCCCCAGCATTTT.

The chain employs TRBV12-3 or TRBV12-4 and TRBJ1-5; D remains unclear. V lost 5 bases and J 4 bases, leaving 15 bases between the germline ends. CDR3 length: 15 amino acids. The CDR3 spells CASSPKVTGNQPQHF. The CDR3 bases are TGTGCCAGCAGTCCGAAGGTTACCGGGAATCAGCCCCAGCATTTT.

The chain links TRBV7-2 to TRBJ1-6; D call uncertain. Trimming cost V 3 bases and J 7 bases, with 16 bases left between them. CDR3 length equals 16 residues. Germline assignment: CDR1 SGHTA and CDR2 FQGNSA. CDR3 sequence reads: CASSLRGRLGNSPLHF. In nucleotides, the CDR3 is TGTGCCAGCAGCTTGCGAGGACGATTGGGGAATTCACCCCTCCACTTT.

This clonotype was observed a few times. V and J are TRBV29-1 and TRBJ2-3; unclear D gene. There are 13 residues in the CDR3. V gave up 2 bases and J gave up 6 bases, with 12 bases separating them. Germline V gene lookup returns CDR1 SQVTM and CDR2 ANQGSEA. Here the CDR3 reads CSVELTVGDTQYF. In DNA, the CDR3 is TGCAGCGTTGAATTGACGGTTGGGGATACGCAGTATTTT.

V and J are TRBV12-3 or TRBV12-4 and TRBJ2-7, with unresolved D. V shed 6 bases and J shed 6 bases, with 12 bases lying between them. The CDR3 covers 12 residues. CDR3 DNA: TGTGCCAGCAGCCCCTCTTTGGGCGAGCAGTACTTC. Residues: CASSPSLGEQYF.

This clonotype appeared many times. V gene TRBV5-1 combines with J gene TRBJ2-5; a possible D gene is TRBD1 (6 bases). Germline V lookup: CDR1 SGHRS, CDR2 YFSETQ. The CDR3 contains 16 residues. Trimming removed 5 bases at V and 2 bases at J, with 19 bases between. The CDR3 bases are TGCGCCAGCAGATTTCAGCCGGGACACCCTCAAGAGACCCAGTACTTC. It is translated as CASRFQPGHPQETQYF.

The chain uses TRBV7-8 and TRBJ2-2; the D gene is possibly TRBD1 (6 bases). V lost 4 bases to trimming and J lost 6 bases, with 24 bases between them. The CDR3 is 18 residues long. Germline loops: CDR1 SGHVS, CDR2 FQNEAQ. The CDR3 region is CASSSGTSIKGIPGELFF. The CDR3 coding sequence is TGTGCCAGCAGCTCCGGGACATCCATTAAGGGAATCCCCGGGGAGCTGTTTTTT.

V usage is TRBV4-2 and J usage is TRBJ1-2; D is uncertain. The V and J ends lost 1 base and 5 bases respectively, with 11 bases between them. The CDR3 runs to 14 residues. CDR1 is LGHNA, CDR2 YNFKEQ, per germline. The CDR3 reads CASSQVAEVYGYTF. The CDR3 nucleotides read TGTGCCAGCAGCCAAGTCGCGGAAGTTTATGGCTACACCTTC.

This chain joins TRBV4-3 and TRBJ1-2; the D is unclear. Germline V gene sequence: CDR1 LGHNA, CDR2 YSLEER. This CDR3 contains 12 residues. Trimming stripped 4 bases from V and 8 bases from J, with 11 bases between. The CDR3 bases are TGCGCCAGCAGCCCTCAGGACGGAGGCTACACCTTC. Amino acid sequence: CASSPQDGGYTF.

This clonotype was counted only a few times. J is TRBJ2-7 and V is TRBV20-1, with D tentatively TRBD2 (7 bases). The CDR3 covers 14 residues. Germline assignment: CDR1 DFQATT and CDR2 SNEGSKA (reference sequence). The V end was cut by 0 bases, the J end by 7 bases, with 16 bases between. DNA for the CDR3: TGCAGTGCTAGAGATGGAGGGGGGGCAGGAGAGCAGTACTTC. Residues: CSARDGGGAGEQYF.

This chain uses TRBV10-3 with TRBJ2-2, with TRBD1 identical over 9 bases. CDR3 length: 16 amino acids. V dropped 4 bases and J dropped 3; count of bases not matched to a gene: 6. CDR1 is ENHRY, CDR2 SYGVKD, per germline. The CDR3 DNA reads as TGTGCCATCAGTGGGGACAGGGATTCGGACACCGGGGAGCTGTTTTTT. Translation gives CAISGDRDSDTGELFF.

This clonotype was counted a few times. The DNA of the CDR3 is TGCAGCGTTGTAGGGGGGGACTATGGCTACACCTTC. Its protein product is CSVVGGDYGYTF. J is TRBJ1-2 and V is TRBV29-1; possibly TRBD1 for D (6 bases). From germline, CDR1 is SQVTM and CDR2 ANQGSEA. Trimming left V 4 bases short and J 3 bases short, with 9 bases between. The CDR3 extends over 12 amino acids.

V gene TRBV29-1 combines with J gene TRBJ2-7; 7 bases fit TRBD2. The V and J ends lost 1 base and 2 bases, in that order; junction bases with no gene match: 8. The CDR3 consists of 15 residues. Looked up from germline, CDR1 is SQVTM and CDR2 is ANQGSEA. The CDR3, as DNA: TGCAGCGTTGAAGGGGAGGGCGAGGGTGCCTACGAGCAGTACTTC. Amino acid sequence: CSVEGEGEGAYEQYF.

This chain links TRBV6-5 with TRBJ2-1; 8 nucleotides agree with TRBD2. J lost 7 bases, V lost 5 bases, and 4 bases had no gene match. The CDR3 length is 13 residues. The V gene's germline CDR1 is MNHEY and CDR2 SVGAGI. This CDR3 reads CASSVRGGNEQFF. The CDR3 bases are TGTGCCAGCAGTGTCCGGGGGGGGAATGAGCAGTTCTTC.

This chain links TRBV3-1 with TRBJ1-3, with a possible D match to TRBD1 (5 bases). The length of the CDR3 is 15 residues. The germline V gene encodes CDR1 LGHDT and CDR2 YNNKEL (reference sequence). V lost 0 bases, J lost 2 bases, and 8 bases lay in between. CDR3 in amino acids: CASSQDGGPGNTIYF. In nucleotides, the CDR3 is TGTGCCAGCAGCCAAGACGGGGGACCTGGAAACACCATATATTTT.

This rearrangement joins TRBV6-2 or TRBV6-3 to TRBJ1-1, with 8 positions matching TRBD1. CDR3 length: 15 residues. Germline trimming cut 3 bases from V and 3 bases from J; bases unmatched to any gene: 6. Germline values: CDR1 MNHEY, CDR2 SVGEGT. This CDR3 reads CASSYDRGWYTEAFF. DNA for the CDR3: TGTGCCAGCAGTTATGACAGGGGATGGTACACTGAAGCTTTCTTT.

The rearrangement uses TRBV29-1 and TRBJ1-5; TRBD1 matches 7 bases. V shed 7 bases, J shed 7 bases, and the junction held 7 bases outside the gene matches. The CDR3 is made up of 12 amino acids. Germline values: CDR1 SQVTM, CDR2 ANQGSEA. CDR3 amino acids: CSASTGDQPQHF. The CDR3 DNA reads as TGCAGCGCGTCAACAGGGGACCAGCCCCAGCATTTT. Variable domain in full (rest from reference TRBV29-1 and TRBJ1-5): SAVISQKPSRDICQRGTSLTIQCQVDSQVTMMFWYRQQPGQSLTLIATANQGSEATYESGFVIDKFPISRPNLTFSTLTVSNMSPEDSSIYLCSASTGDQPQHFGDGTRLSIL.

The table lists this clonotype with a few counts. The chain combines TRBV12-3 or TRBV12-4 with TRBJ2-2; 8 positions agree with TRBD2. This CDR3 has 15 residues. With V trimmed by 2 bases and J by 5 bases, 4 bases remained unmatched. CDR3 residues: CASSLRSSGTGELFF. The CDR3 DNA sequence: TGTGCCAGCAGTTTAAGGTCTAGCGGGACCGGGGAGCTGTTTTTT.

In its sample, this clonotype was seen a few times. The chain employs TRBV18 and TRBJ2-5, with D maybe TRBD2 (6 bases). Germline CDR1 reads KGHSH; CDR2 reads LQKENI. V lost 8 bases, J lost 1 base, and 11 bases lay in between. The CDR3 runs to 13 residues. The CDR3 loop reads CASRREFQETQYF. CDR3 coding DNA: TGTGCCAGCCGCCGGGAGTTCCAAGAGACCCAGTACTTC.

The gene calls are TRBV29-1 and TRBJ2-3, with D perhaps given as TRBD1 or TRBD2 (5 bases each). Germline-derived CDR1 and CDR2 are SQVTM and ANQGSEA. The CDR3 contains 12 residues. Between the trimmed V and J ends, which lost 4 bases and 5 bases, there was a span of 10 bases. DNA for the CDR3: TGCAGCGTTGGGGGGTTGCTAGATACGCAGTATTTT. Protein: CSVGGLLDTQYF.

This clonotype was observed many times. This chain links TRBV20-1 with TRBJ2-2; 11 bases line up with TRBD1. The length of the CDR3 is 17 residues. The junction had 7 bases not matched to a gene; V was cut back by 4 bases and J by 0 bases. Looked up from germline, CDR1 is DFQATT and CDR2 is SNEGSKA (reference sequence). The CDR3 nucleotides are TGCAGTGCTAAAGGACAGGGGGCCTCTTCGAACACCGGGGAGCTGTTTTTT. Encoded protein: CSAKGQGASSNTGELFF.